These T cell receptor beta chains were read from a single sample in a study of molecular identifiers for immune sequencing clone quantification. TCRdb re-analysed the PCR reads in MiXCR, keeping a single row per CDR3 protein. Here the sample spans 20,000 or so distinct CDR3 sequences, roughly 22% being singletons. Sample: naive CD8+ T cells from blood, with Jurkat cell RNA spiked in. These receptors were taken from a human donor in good health. Some libraries in this study had Jurkat cell RNA spiked in. Both conserved end residues are part of each CDR3. A D gene is named only where the DNA matches it firmly. The listing skips clone size in some rows; elsewhere it reads once, few, many or a size class.

j_gene	v_gene	abundance	d_gene	CDR3aa	CDR3nt
TRBJ2-3	TRBV4-2	many	TRBD2	CASSLSSGSTDTQYF	TGTGCCAGCAGCCTATCTAGCGGGAGCACAGATACGCAGTATTTT
TRBJ2-1	TRBV9	many	-	CASSVDRGSSYNEQFF	TGTGCCAGCAGCGTAGATCGCGGAAGCTCCTACAATGAGCAGTTCTTC
TRBJ2-2	TRBV4-3	medium-sized	-	CASSQDHLSSSGELFF	TGCGCCAGCAGCCAAGATCATCTCTCAAGCTCCGGGGAGCTGTTTTTT
TRBJ2-3	TRBV18	-	-	CASSPTLAEYTDTQYF	TGTGCCAGCTCACCGACGTTAGCGGAATACACAGATACGCAGTATTTT
TRBJ1-4	TRBV7-2	medium-sized	TRBD1	CASSFFPDREVDEKLFF	TGTGCCAGCAGCTTTTTCCCTGACAGGGAGGTGGATGAAAAACTGTTTTTT
TRBJ2-5	TRBV6-5	many	-	CASRIDTLGQETQYF	TGTGCCAGCAGGATCGACACCTTGGGCCAAGAGACCCAGTACTTC
TRBJ2-7	TRBV4-1	many	-	CASSQESRGTYEQYF	TGCGCCAGCAGCCAAGAATCGCGGGGAACCTACGAGCAGTACTTC
TRBJ1-1	TRBV14	many	TRBD1	CASSQTGGRNTEAFF	TGTGCCAGCAGCCAAACAGGGGGCCGGAACACTGAAGCTTTCTTT
TRBJ2-7	TRBV27	many	-	CASSFSLGSDEQYF	TGTGCCAGCAGTTTCTCGTTGGGATCCGACGAGCAGTACTTC
TRBJ2-7	TRBV7-9	many	TRBD1	CASSPPGQWVYEQYF	TGTGCCAGCAGCCCACCGGGACAGTGGGTCTACGAGCAGTACTTC
TRBJ2-7	TRBV4-3	many	-	CASSQDFDEQYF	TGCGCCAGCAGCCAAGATTTCGACGAGCAGTACTTC
TRBJ2-7	TRBV7-9	few	-	CASSSQTTDYEQYF	TGTGCCAGCAGCTCCCAGACTACCGACTACGAGCAGTACTTC
TRBJ2-5	TRBV12-3/TRBV12-4	-	-	CASRPSLAVQETQYF	TGTGCCAGCAGACCCTCGTTAGCGGTCCAAGAGACCCAGTACTTC
TRBJ2-2	TRBV7-6	few	-	CALRTNTGELFF	TGTGCCCTACGGACTAACACCGGGGAGCTGTTTTTT
TRBJ2-3	TRBV27	many	-	CASTPSWGDTQYF	TGTGCCAGCACTCCTTCCTGGGGGGATACGCAGTATTTT
TRBJ2-7	TRBV9	many	TRBD1	CASSGGTVPYEQYF	TGTGCCAGCAGCGGGGGGACAGTCCCCTACGAGCAGTACTTC
TRBJ2-1	TRBV15	many	-	CATGEGGFYNEQFF	TGTGCCACGGGGGAAGGCGGATTCTACAATGAGCAGTTCTTC
TRBJ2-2	TRBV9	many	TRBD1	CASSAGTDDTGELFF	TGTGCCAGCAGTGCCGGGACAGATGACACCGGGGAGCTGTTTTTT
TRBJ2-1	TRBV14	many	-	CASSQWNEQFF	TGTGCCAGCAGCCAATGGAATGAGCAGTTCTTC
TRBJ2-7	TRBV3-1	many	TRBD2	CASSRGTSGTYEQYF	TGTGCCAGCAGCCGGGGGACCAGCGGGACGTACGAGCAGTACTTC
TRBJ1-2	TRBV2	many	-	CASSEELNYGYTF	TGTGCCAGCAGTGAAGAACTGAACTATGGCTACACCTTC
TRBJ2-7	TRBV6-2/TRBV6-3	many	-	CASSPGHLYEQYF	TGTGCCAGCAGCCCGGGACACCTCTACGAGCAGTACTTC
TRBJ2-7	TRBV12-3/TRBV12-4	medium-sized	-	CASSPASLTWDWAYEQYF	TGTGCCAGCAGTCCCGCTTCTCTAACATGGGACTGGGCCTACGAGCAGTACTTC
TRBJ2-1	TRBV7-6	large	-	CASSLEGLGEQFF	TGTGCCAGCAGCTTAGAGGGCCTCGGTGAGCAGTTCTTC
TRBJ2-1	TRBV29-1	many	-	CSVVGSRNYNEQFF	TGCAGCGTTGTTGGAAGTAGGAACTACAATGAGCAGTTCTTC
TRBJ2-7	TRBV19	many	TRBD1	CASSTEDRAPYEQYF	TGTGCCAGTAGTACCGAGGACAGGGCGCCCTACGAGCAGTACTTC
TRBJ2-5	TRBV27	medium-sized	-	CASSLRGEGETQYF	TGTGCCAGCAGTTTACGTGGCGAGGGAGAGACCCAGTACTTC
TRBJ2-3	TRBV4-2	many	-	CASSQGTQGSGDTQYF	TGTGCCAGCAGCCAAGGGACACAGGGTTCTGGTGATACGCAGTATTTT
TRBJ1-4	TRBV13	many	-	CASSPSTAEGAEKLFF	TGTGCCAGCAGCCCATCGACGGCTGAGGGCGCGGAAAAACTGTTTTTT
TRBJ1-2	TRBV12-3/TRBV12-4	many	-	CASSSRTENYGYTF	TGTGCCAGCAGTTCCCGGACAGAAAACTATGGCTACACCTTC
TRBJ2-3	TRBV9	many	TRBD1	CASSVAPDRGSTDTQYF	TGTGCCAGCAGCGTCGCACCGGACAGGGGGAGCACAGATACGCAGTATTTT
TRBJ2-7	TRBV28	many	-	CASGGSYEQYF	TGTGCCAGCGGTGGCTCCTACGAGCAGTACTTC
TRBJ1-2	TRBV4-3	-	-	CASSQVSGDGYTF	TGCGCCAGCAGCCAAGTTTCTGGGGATGGCTACACCTTC
TRBJ2-1	TRBV4-3	-	TRBD2	CASGQDEGLAIYNEQFF	TGCGCCAGCGGCCAAGATGAGGGACTAGCGATCTACAACGAGCAGTTCTTC
TRBJ2-2	TRBV4-3	many	TRBD2	CASSQTSAGELFF	TGCGCCAGCAGCCAGACTAGCGCCGGGGAGCTGTTTTTT
TRBJ2-7	TRBV20-1	many	-	CSATPEGGPAYEQYF	TGCAGTGCTACCCCAGAGGGGGGCCCGGCCTACGAGCAGTACTTC
TRBJ2-5	TRBV7-9	many	-	CASSRGGRGYQETQYF	TGTGCCAGCAGCAGGGGTGGGCGCGGGTACCAAGAGACCCAGTACTTC
TRBJ1-1	TRBV27	-	TRBD1	CASSPTGGYAEAFF	TGTGCCAGCAGTCCCACAGGGGGTTACGCTGAAGCTTTCTTT
TRBJ2-2	TRBV5-1	medium-sized	-	CASSFISGELFF	TGCGCCAGCAGCTTCATCTCCGGGGAGCTGTTTTTT
TRBJ2-7	TRBV14	-	TRBD1	CASSRTGQGGEQYF	TGTGCCAGCAGCCGAACGGGACAGGGGGGTGAGCAGTACTTC
TRBJ2-3	TRBV4-3	few	TRBD2	CASSHIAGADGDTQYF	TGCGCCAGCAGCCACATAGCGGGAGCCGACGGGGATACGCAGTATTTT
TRBJ1-2	TRBV6-2/TRBV6-3	-	-	CASSEHNYGYTF	TGTGCCAGCAGCGAACATAACTATGGCTACACCTTC
TRBJ2-7	TRBV4-3	-	TRBD2	CASSPGTSGQGEQYF	TGCGCCAGCAGCCCCGGGACTAGCGGGCAGGGCGAGCAGTACTTC
TRBJ1-1	TRBV7-9	many	TRBD1	CAGAQGYGMTEAFF	TGTGCCGGAGCACAGGGGTATGGGATGACTGAAGCTTTCTTT
TRBJ1-5	TRBV3-2	medium-sized	-	CASCGGSDQPQHF	TGTGCCAGCTGTGGGGGGTCCGATCAGCCCCAGCATTTT
TRBJ1-2	TRBV12-3/TRBV12-4	medium-sized	-	CASSFQGNYGYTF	TGTGCCAGCAGTTTCCAGGGTAACTATGGCTACACCTTC
TRBJ2-1	TRBV6-2/TRBV6-3	medium-sized	TRBD2	CASSYPIGGSSGRWNEQFF	TGTGCCAGCAGTTACCCGATAGGGGGCTCTAGCGGGAGATGGAATGAGCAGTTCTTC
TRBJ1-1	TRBV7-9	-	-	CASSPGANTEAFF	TGTGCCAGCAGCCCAGGCGCGAACACTGAAGCTTTCTTT
TRBJ2-7	TRBV28	-	TRBD2	CATASGLYEQYF	TGTGCCACGGCTAGCGGCCTCTACGAGCAGTACTTC
TRBJ2-7	TRBV12-3/TRBV12-4	-	-	CASSLRLVGYEQCF	TGTGCCAGCAGTTTAAGACTAGTGGGCTACGAGCAGTGCTTC
TRBJ1-1	TRBV29-1	many	TRBD1	CSAGQDNAEAFF	TGCAGCGCAGGACAGGATAACGCTGAAGCTTTCTTT
TRBJ2-1	TRBV12-3/TRBV12-4	many	-	CASSPLTSSSYNEQFF	TGTGCCAGCAGTCCCCTGACTAGTAGCTCCTACAATGAGCAGTTCTTC
TRBJ1-5	TRBV2	many	-	CASSEAGRVRQPQHF	TGTGCCAGCAGTGAAGCAGGAAGGGTTAGGCAGCCCCAGCATTTT
TRBJ2-1	TRBV20-1	-	-	CSAREMVGITYNEQFF	TGCAGTGCTAGAGAGATGGTAGGGATCACCTACAATGAGCAGTTCTTC
TRBJ1-4	TRBV20-1	few	TRBD1	CSAGGTGPLEKLFF	TGCAGTGCTGGCGGGACAGGGCCTTTAGAAAAACTGTTTTTT
TRBJ2-1	TRBV6-5	many	-	CASSYSGSTNNEQFF	TGTGCCAGCAGTTACTCTGGTAGTACGAACAATGAGCAGTTCTTC
TRBJ2-6	TRBV5-1	-	-	CASTIGANVLTF	TGCGCCAGCACCATTGGGGCCAACGTCCTGACTTTC
TRBJ2-7	TRBV9	-	-	CVSSVAPEYEQYF	TGTGTCAGCAGCGTAGCTCCGGAGTACGAGCAGTACTTC